This T cell receptor (beta chain) came from a study of read filtering for tumor transcriptome and immune sequencing (dated by TCRdb to the early 2020s). Regarding the study in general: The cohort consisted of approximately 17 male and roughly 15 female patients, with a mean age of about 64 years and an age range of roughly 45 to 80. By revised international staging, under 10 patients were R-ISS I, roughly 17 were R-ISS II and roughly seven were R-ISS III. Per sample, about 3.5 to 11 million TCR-region mapped reads were obtained with IR-seq, compared with only about 80 to 1,400 with RNA-seq. As a main aim, a read-filtering strategy for immune repertoire data was addressed, with the specific question being whether clonotypes supported by a single read should be removed. Using the same bone marrow samples, the study compared TCR repertoires obtained by targeted immune repertoire sequencing with those obtained by bulk whole-transcriptome sequencing. After DNase treatment, whole-transcriptome libraries were prepared using the TruSeq RNA Access Library Prep Kit. Overall results and qualifications from the work: Single-read clonotypes made up around 80% of clonotypes but only 3% to 4.5% of total reads in IR-seq, compared with approximately 75% of clonotypes and 44.6% of reads in RNA-seq. Removing single-read clonotypes increased the correlation between IR-seq and RNA-seq shared clonotype proportions. Compared with RNA-seq, IR-seq captured clonotypes at much greater depth and more reliably, and a smaller IR-seq throughput was enough to identify most of the shared clonotypes. The sorted CD138-negative fraction was not purified T cells but a mixed bone marrow immune population.

Bone marrow was sampled from every patient at the time of active disease. Bone marrow mononuclear cells were isolated by Ficoll-Hypaque density gradient centrifugation. Myeloma plasma cells were removed and CD138-negative cells were collected by negative selection after labeling with CD138 magnetic microbeads on a MACS separator. Purity of the isolated cells was checked by flow cytometry on an Attune NxT using CD138 antibodies. TRIzol reagent was used to extract total RNA, which was then quantified with a NanoDrop spectrophotometer. Paired RNA-seq and IR-seq were performed on each patient's CD138-negative bone marrow sample. This clonotype was counted ten times or more. It has no known antigen specificity. No base quality values were provided; no much bigger clone lies one nucleotide off. In the germline V gene (reference sequence), CDR1 corresponds to SGHKS and CDR2 to YYEKEE. Trimmed from V: 2 bases; trimmed from J: 10 bases; junction bases lacking a gene match: 5. The CDR3 measures 13 amino acids from cysteine to phenylalanine. The entry retains the CDR3 DNA only, 39 bases that are in frame from base 1.

TCR libraries were constructed from roughly 380 ng RNA using the Immunoverse kit, and molecular barcoded adaptors covering alpha/delta and beta/gamma chains were employed. TCR library preparation used the same RNA that was used for transcriptome sequencing. TCR libraries were sequenced on an Illumina HiSeq 4000 with 2 x 150 cycles. The authors' pipeline ran thus. Using MiXCR, which included quality filtering and error correction, TCR reads were aligned to human V, D, J and C references and then assembled into CDR3 clonotypes. Clonotype counts and gene usage diversity were analyzed with the tcR package in R. For inspection of raw mapping reads, RNA-seq reads were mapped by STAR aligner version 2.5.3a onto GRCh37 of the human genome. To test the effect of sequencing depth on detected clonotypes, IR-seq fastq files were randomly downsampled using Seqtk 1.3. TCRdb itself trimmed the public reads at Q25 with fastp, ran MiXCR and retained productive beta chains. Rows are unified per CDR3 protein, each entry keeping the most common DNA and genes. TCRdb assigned the V and J calls; the authors' analysis was not used. This sample has about 62,000 distinct CDR3 sequences in its table, and less than 20% of those were observed once. The ten largest make up approximately 10% of the sample.

The material sequenced was a population of CD138-negative cells sorted from bone marrow. This specimen's cell subset or site label, per the study, means: bone marrow mononuclear cells depleted of CD138+ plasma/myeloma cells by negative magnetic selection. The receptor chain draws on TRBV5-5 and TRBJ2-5; TRBD1 lines up with 10 middle nucleotides. The sequence came from a donor aged 40 or over with multiple myeloma. The CDR3 region has the sequence CASSLGQGGLQYF. The DNA reads TGTGCCAGCAGCTTAGGACAGGGGGGGCTCCAGTACTTC.